A selection of T cell receptor beta chains follows, all from one sample in a study of radiotherapy plus CTLA-4 blockade in lung cancer. Libraries were prepared by immunoSEQ multiplex PCR; TCRdb keeps only in-frame clonotypes and omits some of them. The sample lists some 70,000 clones, 79% occurring once. Material: peripheral blood, obtained from a patient treated with radiotherapy plus ipilimumab. The receptors originated from a human donor with non-small cell lung cancer who had a complete response to radiotherapy plus ipilimumab. The CDR3 runs from the conserved cysteine through the conserved F or W.

TRBV4-2	TRBJ1-2	CASSQAASGLQYGYTF
TRBV7-2	TRBJ2-5	CASSLARDPETQYF
TRBV6-5	TRBJ2-1	CASSYSSVSSYNEQFF
TRBV19	TRBJ1-2	CASSRTLNANYGYTF
TRBV27	TRBJ1-1	CASSLRGAFGAEAFF
TRBV7-8	TRBJ2-2	CASSPQDYTNTGELFF
TRBV13	TRBJ1-3	CASSSGQIGNTIYF
TRBV5-6	TRBJ2-5	CASSSTTYKRGGRRETQYF
TRBV27	TRBJ1-5	CASRAMTGGRNQPQHF
TRBV5-3	TRBJ2-3	CARRRSLAGITDTQYF
TRBV5-6	TRBJ1-1	CASSLPTGRNTEAFF
TRBV7-2	TRBJ1-1	CASSLAPGRTEAFF
TRBV9	TRBJ2-3	CASSVSPGTTDTQYF
TRBV18	TRBJ1-1	CASSPPLTENTEAFF
TRBV10-1	TRBJ2-1	CASSVAGSYNEQFF
TRBV7-8	TRBJ1-1	CASSSVLVNTEAFF
TRBV27	TRBJ2-4	CASSVLAGGDIQYF
TRBV6-6	TRBJ2-5	CASSTGIGETQYF
TRBV7-9	TRBJ1-3	CASSLARVAGNTIYF
TRBV11-2	TRBJ1-1	CASSLTGGYNEAFF
TRBV5-6	TRBJ2-7	CASSLVGYEQYF
TRBV5-1	TRBJ1-2	CASSPQGDPSYGYTF
TRBV21-1	TRBJ2-2	CASSKDPPTGGRGLAGELFF
TRBV5-3	TRBJ1-2	CARSLSGTANYGYTF
TRBV7-9	TRBJ2-3	CASSLVLGADTQYF
TRBV30	TRBJ1-2	CAWRDRDSYGYTF
TRBV7-7	TRBJ1-3	CASSLGGAGNTIYF
TRBV6-5	TRBJ1-1	CASSYSKGAAEAFF
TRBV7-8	TRBJ1-5	CASSLDAGWGNQPQHF
TRBV7-8	TRBJ1-1	CASSTYTGTPYNTEAFF
TRBV14	TRBJ2-1	CASSQGSSGYNEQFF
TRBV5-1	TRBJ2-6	CASSLKIGTRGQSGANVLTF
TRBV4-3	TRBJ1-2	CASSQDRERAYGYTF
TRBV21-1	TRBJ2-1	CASSKCPGTRGGNEQFF
TRBV29-1	TRBJ2-3	CSVRQTKGLAGATDTQYF
TRBV6-6	TRBJ2-1	CASSGRDRPYNEQFF
TRBV18	TRBJ1-5	CASSPNPLQGRNSNQPQHF
TRBV2	TRBJ2-7	CASSEGDSYEQYF
TRBV7-8	TRBJ2-4	CASSTGGGTKNIQYF
TRBV18	TRBJ2-2	CASSPTAGNSNTGELFF
TRBV5-1	TRBJ1-5	CASSASSNQPQHF
TRBV6-1	TRBJ1-1	CASKGRTANTEAFF
TRBV5-1	TRBJ2-5	CASSLAGADQETQYF
TRBV18	TRBJ1-5	CASSPTGNNQPQHF
TRBV19	TRBJ2-2	CASSLTAGGTGELFF
TRBV7-9	TRBJ1-2	CASSLREYGYTF
TRBV7-2	TRBJ1-6	CASTPRAPSYNSPLHF
TRBV11-2	TRBJ2-3	CASRTQRTDTQYF
TRBV7-2	TRBJ2-7	CASSRDSQSSYEQYF
TRBV11-3	TRBJ2-5	CASSLDLETQYF
TRBV7-6	TRBJ2-6	CASSLSAVSSGANVLTF
TRBV27	TRBJ2-6	CASSLRLVLSGANVLTF
TRBV7-6	TRBJ1-5	CASSQDRGRRNQPQHF
TRBV5-8	TRBJ2-3	CASSLGLGVNTDTQYF
TRBV19	TRBJ2-1	CASRPSGSYNEQFF
TRBV7-9	TRBJ2-1	CASSPPGTGGYNEQFF
TRBV27	TRBJ2-6	CASSTQGSGANVLTF